These 2 T cell receptor beta chains were all obtained from the same sample, sequenced in a study of blood T cell repertoires in COVID-19. Generated by immunoSEQ multiplex PCR, the TCRdb table keeps only in-frame clones and is missing some. The table includes around 68,000 clones, 80% to 95% detected once. The sequenced material came from peripheral blood. The receptors come from a man in his 70s with active COVID-19.

This clone was detected once. CDR3 in amino acids: CATSEPGDYNEQFF. CDR3 nucleotides: TGTGCCACCAGTGAACCGGGAGATTACAATGAGCAGTTCTTC. The chain couples TRBV24-1 to TRBJ2-1; D may be TRBD2 (6 bases). The CDR3 contains 14 residues. CDR1 is KGHDR and CDR2 is SFDVKD in the germline V gene. Trimming left V 4 bases short and J 4 bases short, with 10 bases between.

The CDR3 here is CASSPGLAGTDTQYF. The CDR3, as DNA: TGCGCCAGCAGCCCGGGACTAGCGGGCACAGATACGCAGTATTTT. The chain combines TRBV5-1 with TRBJ2-3, with 11 bases fitting TRBD2. The CDR3 runs 15 residues. V trimming: 4 bases; J trimming: 1 base; junction bases outside the gene matches: 2. The germline CDR1 and CDR2 sequences are SGHRS and YFSETQ. Full variable domain (outside the CDR3, taken from reference TRBV5-1 and TRBJ2-3): KAGVTQTPRYLIKTRGQQVTLSCSPISGHRSVSWYQQTPGQGLQFLFEYFSETQRNKGNFPGRFSGRQFSNSRSEMNVSTLELGDSALYLCASSPGLAGTDTQYFGPGTRLTVL.